This record concerns one T cell receptor beta chain sequence. The data are from a study of blood T cell repertoires in COVID-19. The overall study: The United States, Italy and Spain were the sources of the acute and convalescent COVID-19 samples. Nucleic acid was either cDNA or gDNA, and it came from T cells, B-cell-depleted T cells, or PBMCs.

Methods used by the authors: Quantification of nucleated cells was approximated via reference gene primer amplification. Sequencing was performed with immunoSEQ multiplex PCR; in TCRdb, only in-frame clones are kept and a portion is missing. Clonal size and the V and J genes are those of that table, whereas D and trimming came from the DNA. The sample consists of 150,000 or so clones, roughly nine tenths of them appearing once. J gave up 8 bases and V 6 bases, and 18 bases lay outside the gene matches. Per the germline V gene, CDR1 is SQVTM and CDR2 is ANQGSEA. CDR3 length: 16 amino acids. The sequence was collected from a man aged 18 to 30 with COVID-19, enrolled during active disease. Sequenced: peripheral blood. The chain recombines TRBV29-1 with TRBJ2-1, with 8 nucleotides matching TRBD2. The CDR3 spells CSVLPSTSAVGDEQFF. DNA for the CDR3: TGCAGCGTCCTTCCCTCGACTAGCGCGGTGGGGGATGAGCAGTTCTTC.